This entry features one TCR beta chain sequence. The antigen remains undetermined. This entry belongs to a study of tissue T cells after allogeneic stem cell transplantation. Study-level information: Smaller viable blood or marrow samples skipped sorting for direct DNA extraction.

Study outcomes and limitations: Few T cell clones were shared across patients, but motif clusters showed tissue-specific shared signatures.

Some clones are missing from TCRdb's copy, which holds only in-frame ones; the method was immunoSEQ multiplex PCR. The sample lists approximately 30,000 clones; 65% to 90% were seen once. The origin of this receptor is a woman aged 18 to 55 who later had graft-versus-host disease after an allogeneic stem cell transplant. Material: blood, obtained before transplantation.

The CDR3 here is CAWSEAGGGTEAFF. CDR3 nucleotides: TGTGCCTGGAGTGAGGCAGGGGGCGGAACTGAAGCTTTCTTT. This chain connects TRBV30 to TRBJ1-1, with TRBD1 matching 8 bases. The CDR3 spans 14 residues. Germline V gives CDR1 GTSNPN, CDR2 SVGIG (reference sequence). Trimming removed 1 base from V and 5 bases from J; junction bases left unmatched: 6.